The 3 T cell receptor beta chains below come from one sample, sequenced in a study of cytomegalovirus exposure and HLA in healthy donors. The method was immunoSEQ multiplex PCR; TCRdb's version includes in-frame clones alone and lacks a portion of them. The table lists around 150,000 clones, approximately 96% of them singletons. The sequenced material came from PBMCs. The receptor set was obtained from a woman between 18 and 30 years old in good health and CMV-seronegative.

V is TRBV19 and J is TRBJ1-1; 7 bases fit TRBD1. This CDR3 has 12 amino acids. V shed 4 bases and J 6 bases; nucleotides not matched to a gene: 2. The germline CDR1 and CDR2 sequences are LNHDA and SQIVND (reference sequence). The chain's CDR3 is CASSRTGPEAFF. CDR3 DNA: TGTGCCAGTAGTAGGACAGGCCCTGAAGCTTTCTTT.

The chain combines TRBV7-9 with TRBJ2-1; 10 nucleotides match TRBD2. The J segment lost 4 bases and the V segment lost 5 bases, leaving 11 bases of the junction unmatched. Germline V gene data show CDR1 as SEHNR and CDR2 as FQNEAQ (reference sequence). The CDR3 covers 17 residues. CDR3 sequence: CASSPERTSGAYNEQFF. The CDR3 DNA follows: TGTGCCAGCAGCCCCGAACGAACTAGCGGGGCATACAATGAGCAGTTCTTC.

This chain uses TRBV27 with TRBJ2-1, with 12 bases fitting TRBD2. V gave up 2 bases and J gave up 4 bases; unmatched junction bases: 6. Germline V CDR1 and CDR2: MNHEY, SMNVEV (reference sequence). The CDR3 totals 17 residues. CDR3 amino acids: CASSLGPGTSGYNEQFF. The CDR3 DNA is TGTGCCAGCAGTTTAGGACCCGGGACTAGCGGGTACAATGAGCAGTTCTTC.